A selection of T cell receptor beta chains follows, all from one sample in a study of T cell repertoires in cytomegalovirus infection. MiXCR, run by TCRdb on the reads, gives a single entry per CDR3 protein. The table has a few hundred thousand distinct CDR3 sequences, roughly 34% seen once; the top ten hold 17%. Their specific antigens are unknown. The sample here was cultured PBMCs, taken from culture after CMV antigen stimulation. Every receptor here comes from a human donor in good health (CMV status not recorded). Some clones in this sample may be carry-over from other donors' samples. The CDR3 runs from the conserved cysteine through the conserved F or W. A D gene is named only where the DNA matches it firmly. Only some rows state a clone size, as once, few, many or a class for expanded clones.

DNA | CDR3 | V | D | J | size
TGTGCCAGCAGTCCGCGTCGGAGCGTCCAAAATCAGCCCCAGCATTTT | CASSPRRSVQNQPQHF | TRBV12-3/TRBV12-4 | . | TRBJ1-5 | .
TGTGCCAGCAGCAGCGGGGCCTACGAGCAGTACTTC | CASSSGAYEQYF | TRBV7-2 | TRBD2 | TRBJ2-7 | .
TGTGCCAGCAGTTTGGGACCGGAGCAGTACTTC | CASSLGPEQYF | TRBV28 | . | TRBJ2-7 | few
TGTGCCAGCAGTAAGGGGGCGAACACCGGGGAGCTGTTTTTT | CASSKGANTGELFF | TRBV12-3/TRBV12-4 | . | TRBJ2-2 | .
TGTGCCACCAGTGATTCTGGAGGGCTGGATGAGCAGTTCTTC | CATSDSGGLDEQFF | TRBV24-1 | . | TRBJ2-1 | .
TGTGCCAGCAGTTTATCTGCAGGGGAAGATACGCAGTATTTT | CASSLSAGEDTQYF | TRBV27 | . | TRBJ2-3 | .
TGTGCCAGCAGCTTACGGGTCGCCTGGGAGCAGTACTTC | CASSLRVAWEQYF | TRBV11-2 | . | TRBJ2-7 | few
TGCAGCGTTGAATTTGGATCCACCACAGATACGCAGTATTTT | CSVEFGSTTDTQYF | TRBV29-1 | . | TRBJ2-3 | .
TGTGCCAGCAGGGAAGAGAGCTCCTACAATGAGCAGTTCTTC | CASREESSYNEQFF | TRBV25-1 | . | TRBJ2-1 | .
TGTGCCAGCAGCCCCGGACAGGGTCGTAAGCATTTT | CASSPGQGRKHF | TRBV6-2/TRBV6-3 | TRBD1 | TRBJ1-5 | .
TGTGCCAGCACCCGAGATCGGGGGGCCGGGTCACCCCTCCACTTT | CASTRDRGAGSPLHF | TRBV7-2 | . | TRBJ1-6 | few
TGTGCCAGCAGCTCCTATGGACAGGCCAACTCTGGGGCCAACGTCCTGACTTTC | CASSSYGQANSGANVLTF | TRBV6-2/TRBV6-3 | TRBD1 | TRBJ2-6 | few
TGTGCCAGCACCCCCGGGACAGGAAATTACGAGCAGTACTTC | CASTPGTGNYEQYF | TRBV7-8 | TRBD1 | TRBJ2-7 | few
TGTGCCAGCAGCTTATACCGTCCAGGGACTAGATCGTACGAGCAGTACTTC | CASSLYRPGTRSYEQYF | TRBV7-6 | TRBD2 | TRBJ2-7 | .
TGCAGTGCTAGAGAGGGGTTGGGGTTCAATCAGCCCCAGCATTTT | CSAREGLGFNQPQHF | TRBV20-1 | . | TRBJ1-5 | .
TGTGCCAGCTCATCGGGGTTCTCTGGAAACACCATATATTTT | CASSSGFSGNTIYF | TRBV18 | . | TRBJ1-3 | .
TGTGCCAGTAGTCCCCTGGGGCGACGGAGGAACGACGCCGGGGAGCTGTTTTTT | CASSPLGRRRNDAGELFF | TRBV19 | . | TRBJ2-2 | few
TGTGCCAGTAGTATCAGAGGGGGCATGGGCAATGAGCAGTTCTTC | CASSIRGGMGNEQFF | TRBV19 | TRBD1 | TRBJ2-1 | few
TGTGCCAGCAGCTTAGCTTCTGAGAGCAATCAGCCCCAGCATTTT | CASSLASESNQPQHF | TRBV7-2 | . | TRBJ1-5 | few
TGTGCCAGCACACCGGGGGGGATAAATCAGCCCCAGCATTTT | CASTPGGINQPQHF | TRBV28 | . | TRBJ1-5 | .
TGTGCCACCAGTGACCGGACAGGGGCCGGTGGCTACACCTTC | CATSDRTGAGGYTF | TRBV24-1 | TRBD1 | TRBJ1-2 | .
TGTGCCAGCCAGGGGGACTCCTATAATTCACCCCTCCACTTT | CASQGDSYNSPLHF | TRBV12-3/TRBV12-4 | TRBD1 | TRBJ1-6 | .
TGTGCCAGCAGTTGGGGGTTTGACACAGATACGCAGTATTTT | CASSWGFDTDTQYF | TRBV6-5 | . | TRBJ2-3 | .
TGTGCCAGCAGTTACGAGGGGGCGAAACCAGATACGCAGTATTTT | CASSYEGAKPDTQYF | TRBV6-6 | TRBD1 | TRBJ2-3 | .
TGTGCCATCAGTGTTGGGACCGCAGGGGGTAATTCACCCCTCCACTTT | CAISVGTAGGNSPLHF | TRBV10-3 | TRBD1 | TRBJ1-6 | .
TGTGCCAGCAGCCCGGGACAAGGGACGGGGTCCCTCCACTTT | CASSPGQGTGSLHF | TRBV27 | . | TRBJ1-6 | .
TGTGCCAGCTCACCGCTAATCACAGATACGCAGTATTTT | CASSPLITDTQYF | TRBV18 | . | TRBJ2-3 | .
TGTGCCAGCAGCACGAGGACAGGGGGCTCGCGGGAGACCCAGTACTTC | CASSTRTGGSRETQYF | TRBV7-8 | TRBD1 | TRBJ2-5 | many
TGTGCCAGCAGTTACATTATGGACAGGAGGATTAGCAATCAGCCCCAGCATTTT | CASSYIMDRRISNQPQHF | TRBV6-2/TRBV6-3 | TRBD1 | TRBJ1-5 | few
TGTGCCAGCAACGCAAGGACTAGCCAAGAGACCCAGTACTTC | CASNARTSQETQYF | TRBV12-3/TRBV12-4 | TRBD2 | TRBJ2-5 | .
TGTGCCAGCAGGTTCCGATGGGCAACTAATGAAAAACTGTTTTTT | CASRFRWATNEKLFF | TRBV12-3/TRBV12-4 | . | TRBJ1-4 | few
TGCGCCAGCAGCCAAGTGGGGACAGGGATCCCCGGGGAGCTGTTTTTT | CASSQVGTGIPGELFF | TRBV4-1 | TRBD1 | TRBJ2-2 | few
TGTGCCAGCAGATCCTCCGGGAACTATGGCTACACCTTC | CASRSSGNYGYTF | TRBV6-2/TRBV6-3 | . | TRBJ1-2 | few
TGTGCCAGCAGCTTAGTGCACAGGGAAGGTCAGCCCCAGCATTTT | CASSLVHREGQPQHF | TRBV7-2 | . | TRBJ1-5 | few
TGTGCCTGGAACCCGAGGGGTCTCATGAACACTGAAGCTTTCTTT | CAWNPRGLMNTEAFF | TRBV30 | . | TRBJ1-1 | .
TGTGCCAGCAGTTGGAGGGGACAGTACTATGGCTACACCTTC | CASSWRGQYYGYTF | TRBV28 | TRBD1 | TRBJ1-2 | .
TGTGCCAGCAGCTTAGCCCCCTTGCGCCTTGGACTAGCGGGACACACAGATACGCAGTATTTT | CASSLAPLRLGLAGHTDTQYF | TRBV7-2 | TRBD2 | TRBJ2-3 | .
TGCGCCAGCAGCCAGCTGACAGGGTCAGATACGCAGTATTTT | CASSQLTGSDTQYF | TRBV4-1 | TRBD1 | TRBJ2-3 | few
TGTGCCAGCAGCTATACATTCTACGAGCAGTACTTC | CASSYTFYEQYF | TRBV7-2 | . | TRBJ2-7 | few
TGTGCCAGTAGTACCCGAATAGCGGGAGAAGGGGCAGATACGCAGTATTTT | CASSTRIAGEGADTQYF | TRBV19 | TRBD2 | TRBJ2-3 | .
TGTGCCAGTAGTCCAAGGACAGGGAGAAACAATCAGCCCCAGCATTTT | CASSPRTGRNNQPQHF | TRBV19 | TRBD1 | TRBJ1-5 | few
TGTGCCAGCAGCTCCGAAATGTACAATGAGCAGTTCTTC | CASSSEMYNEQFF | TRBV7-2 | . | TRBJ2-1 | many
TGTGCCACCTCAGCCGGGACTGGAAGTTCCCGAGTGCCCTACAATGAGCAGTTCTTC | CATSAGTGSSRVPYNEQFF | TRBV19 | . | TRBJ2-1 | .
TGTGCCAGCAGAACAGGGCCTGAAGCTTTCTTT | CASRTGPEAFF | TRBV6-6 | . | TRBJ1-1 | few
TGTGCCAGCAGCTTAGAGGTAGGGGCAGGCAATCAGCCCCAGCATTTT | CASSLEVGAGNQPQHF | TRBV7-2 | . | TRBJ1-5 | few
TGTGCCAGCAGCCCAAACAACGTTCCCGTTACGTACCAAGAGACCCAGTACTTC | CASSPNNVPVTYQETQYF | TRBV7-3 | . | TRBJ2-5 | many
TGTGCCAGCAGTTTGACCGGGACTAGGGTCTACGAGCAGTACTTC | CASSLTGTRVYEQYF | TRBV28 | TRBD2 | TRBJ2-7 | .
TGTGCCAGCAGCTGGACTAGCGGGGATTCCTACGAGCAGTACTTC | CASSWTSGDSYEQYF | TRBV5-5 | TRBD2 | TRBJ2-7 | once
TGTGCCAGCAGCCGGACCACCATCCAACCTGGGGCCAACGTCCTGACTTTC | CASSRTTIQPGANVLTF | TRBV6-8 | . | TRBJ2-6 | .
TGTGCTAGTGGGCTGACAGGGACCTACGAGCAGTACTTC | CASGLTGTYEQYF | TRBV12-5 | TRBD1 | TRBJ2-7 | .
TGTGCCAGCAGCCCCCGGGACAGGGGGAAGGGCACTGAAGCTTTCTTT | CASSPRDRGKGTEAFF | TRBV7-6 | TRBD1 | TRBJ1-1 | few
TGTGCCAGCAGTTCCCCCGCTAGCGGGAGCTACGAGCAGTACTTC | CASSSPASGSYEQYF | TRBV6-5 | TRBD2 | TRBJ2-7 | .
TGTGCCAGCAGCTTATTGTTGGACGCGGTTGGCTACACCTTC | CASSLLLDAVGYTF | TRBV7-6 | . | TRBJ1-2 | few
TGTGCCAGCAGCGAACTAGCGGGCTCGCTCACAGATACGCAGTATTTT | CASSELAGSLTDTQYF | TRBV6-1 | TRBD2 | TRBJ2-3 | .
TGTGCCAGCAGCGTGACTAGCGGGGCCTACAATGAGCAGTTCTTC | CASSVTSGAYNEQFF | TRBV7-2 | TRBD2 | TRBJ2-1 | .
TGCGCCAGCAGCCAAGGTCGGACGGAGACCCAGTACTTC | CASSQGRTETQYF | TRBV4-1 | . | TRBJ2-5 | once
TGTGCCAGCAGCTTAGGTACTAGCGGGAGGAGCGGTACGCAGTATTTT | CASSLGTSGRSGTQYF | TRBV7-2 | TRBD2 | TRBJ2-3 | many
TGTGCCAGCAGCCCCGGACAGGGGAGCGAGACCCAGTACTTC | CASSPGQGSETQYF | TRBV7-2 | TRBD1 | TRBJ2-5 | many
TGTGCCAGCAGGCCTAGAGATCAGCCCCAGCATTTT | CASRPRDQPQHF | TRBV12-3/TRBV12-4 | . | TRBJ1-5 | .
TGTGCCAGTAAACAGGGGGCGCGAATGTCCTACAATGAGCAGTTCTTC | CASKQGARMSYNEQFF | TRBV19 | TRBD1 | TRBJ2-1 | .